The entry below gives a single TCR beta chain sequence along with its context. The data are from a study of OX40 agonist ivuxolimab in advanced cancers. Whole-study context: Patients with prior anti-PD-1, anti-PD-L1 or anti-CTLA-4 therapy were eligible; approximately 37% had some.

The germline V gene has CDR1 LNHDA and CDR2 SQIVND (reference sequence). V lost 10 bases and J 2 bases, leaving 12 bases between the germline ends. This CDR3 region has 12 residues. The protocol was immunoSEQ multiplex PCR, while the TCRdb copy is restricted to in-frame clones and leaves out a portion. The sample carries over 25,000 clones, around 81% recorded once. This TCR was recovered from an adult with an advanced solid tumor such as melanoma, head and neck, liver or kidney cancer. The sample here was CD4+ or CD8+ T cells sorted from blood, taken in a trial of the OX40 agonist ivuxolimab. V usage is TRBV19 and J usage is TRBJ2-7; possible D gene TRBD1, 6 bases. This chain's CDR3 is CATHGQPYEQYF. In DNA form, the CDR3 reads TGTGCCACCCATGGACAGCCCTACGAGCAGTACTTC. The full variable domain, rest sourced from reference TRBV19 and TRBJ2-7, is DGGITQSPKYLFRKEGQNVTLSCEQNLNHDAMYWYRQDPGQGLRLIYYSQIVNDFQKGDIAEGYSVSREKKESFPLTVTSAQKNPTAFYLCATHGQPYEQYFGPGTRLTVT.